This TCR beta chain is drawn from a study of blood T cells in healthy people across ages. CDR3 size: 14 residues. Germline CDR1 and CDR2: LGHDT and YNNKEL (reference sequence). V lost 0 bases, J lost 7 bases, and 12 bases lay in between. This clonotype was picked up a small number of times. Through a sample-barcoded 5' primer and a J-beta primer mix, a second PCR was run for roughly 6 to 11 cycles. With 12 random nucleotides, a template-switch adaptor tagged each individual cDNA molecule. MiXCR, run by TCRdb on the 5' RACE reads, gives a single entry per CDR3 protein. The data show over 700,000 distinct CDR3 sequences, about 55% seen once. The donors, aged 6 to 90, were healthy Caucasians from Russia. With each sample, at least 5 micrograms of total RNA were extracted.

Sequencing was done on a sample of blood. The TCR sequence derives from an elderly man in good health. This chain uses TRBV3-1 with TRBJ1-2; D possibly corresponds to TRBD1 (6 bases). The CDR3 nucleotides are TGTGCCAGCAGCCAAGATAACAGGGATCGTGGCTACACCTTC. This encodes CASSQDNRDRGYTF.